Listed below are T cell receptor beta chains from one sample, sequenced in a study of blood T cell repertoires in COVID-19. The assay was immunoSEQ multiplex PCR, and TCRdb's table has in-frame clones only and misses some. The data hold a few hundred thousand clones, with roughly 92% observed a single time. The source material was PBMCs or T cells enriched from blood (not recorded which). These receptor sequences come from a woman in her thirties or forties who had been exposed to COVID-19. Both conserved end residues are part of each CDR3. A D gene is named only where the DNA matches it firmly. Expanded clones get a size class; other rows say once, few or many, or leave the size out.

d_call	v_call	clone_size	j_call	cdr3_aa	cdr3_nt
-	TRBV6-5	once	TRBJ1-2	CASSYAGDGYTF	TGTGCCAGCAGTTACGCCGGAGATGGCTACACCTTC
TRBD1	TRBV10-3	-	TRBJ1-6	CAIKDRENSPLHF	TGTGCCATCAAGGACAGGGAGAATTCACCCCTCCACTTT
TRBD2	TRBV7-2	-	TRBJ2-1	CASSFRPTSGSYNEQFF	TGTGCCAGCAGCTTCCGGCCTACTAGCGGGAGCTACAATGAGCAGTTCTTC
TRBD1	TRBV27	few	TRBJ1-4	CASRGTGPRGVNEKLFF	TGTGCCAGCCGCGGGACAGGCCCAAGGGGGGTTAATGAAAAACTGTTTTTT
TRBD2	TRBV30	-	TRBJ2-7	CAWTTGTSGTLEQYF	TGTGCCTGGACCACGGGAACTAGCGGTACTCTCGAGCAGTACTTC
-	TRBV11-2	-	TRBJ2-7	CASSLVPRDLCRGKQYF	TGTGCCAGCAGCTTAGTCCCGCGGGACCTTTGTAGGGGTAAGCAGTACTTC
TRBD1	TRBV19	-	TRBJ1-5	CASRTGGNQPQHF	TGTGCCAGTAGGACAGGGGGCAATCAGCCCCAGCATTTT
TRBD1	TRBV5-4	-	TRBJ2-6	CASSIPRGPGANVLTF	TGTGCCAGCAGCATTCCCAGGGGGCCAGGGGCCAACGTCCTGACTTTC
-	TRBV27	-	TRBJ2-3	CASSLQGYATQYF	TGTGCCAGCAGTCTACAGGGTTATGCTACGCAGTATTTT
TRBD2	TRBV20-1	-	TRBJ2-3	CSASTGGTDTQYF	TGCAGTGCTAGTACGGGAGGAACAGATACGCAGTATTTT
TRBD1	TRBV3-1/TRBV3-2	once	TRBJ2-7	CASSHSGQLIPYEQYF	TGTGCCAGCAGCCACTCGGGACAGCTCATTCCCTACGAGCAGTACTTC
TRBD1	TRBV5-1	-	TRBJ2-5	CASSHRQGGETQYF	TGCGCCAGCAGCCACCGACAGGGTGGGGAGACCCAGTACTTC
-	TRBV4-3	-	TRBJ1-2	CASSQDSQGGYTF	TGCGCCAGCAGCCAAGATTCCCAGGGTGGCTACACCTTC
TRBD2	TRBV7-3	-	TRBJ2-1	CASSLAGGTYNEQFF	TGTGCCAGCAGCCTAGCGGGAGGGACCTACAATGAGCAGTTCTTC
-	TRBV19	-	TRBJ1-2	CASSIPMDRIYGYTF	TGTGCCAGTAGTATCCCTATGGACAGAATCTATGGCTACACCTTC
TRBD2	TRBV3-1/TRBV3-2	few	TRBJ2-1	CASSQPGLGLHEQFF	TGTGCCAGCAGCCAACCGGGACTAGGCCTGCATGAGCAGTTCTTC
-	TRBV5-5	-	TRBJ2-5	CASSFGSKETQYF	TGTGCCAGCAGCTTCGGGTCAAAAGAGACCCAGTACTTC
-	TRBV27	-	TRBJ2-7	CASSRRGTVVSYEQYF	TGTGCCAGCAGCAGAAGGGGGACGGTGGTCTCCTACGAGCAGTACTTC
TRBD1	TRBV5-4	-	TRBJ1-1	CASSGGTGDMTEAFF	TGTGCCAGCAGCGGGGGGACAGGGGATATGACTGAAGCTTTCTTT
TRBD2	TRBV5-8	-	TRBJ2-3	CASSSAGAATDTQYF	TGTGCCAGCAGCTCAGCGGGGGCAGCCACAGATACGCAGTATTTT
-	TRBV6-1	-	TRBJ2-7	CASSEVRSEQYF	TGTGCCAGCAGTGAAGTAAGGAGCGAGCAGTACTTC
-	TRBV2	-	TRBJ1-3	CASSFSREGPTSGNTIYF	TGTGCCAGCAGTTTTTCACGGGAGGGGCCGACTTCTGGAAACACCATATATTTT
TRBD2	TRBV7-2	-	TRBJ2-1	CASPWLAGGYNEQFF	TGTGCCAGCCCCTGGTTAGCGGGGGGTTACAATGAGCAGTTCTTC
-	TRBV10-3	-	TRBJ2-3	CAISESVSGGDTQYF	TGTGCCATCAGTGAGTCGGTTAGCGGAGGGGATACGCAGTATTTT
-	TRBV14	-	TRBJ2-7	CASSQVGTPEQYF	TGTGCCAGCAGCCAAGTAGGGACTCCCGAGCAGTACTTC
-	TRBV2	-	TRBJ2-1	CASTPGDSYNEQFF	TGTGCCAGCACCCCGGGCGACAGTTACAATGAGCAGTTCTTC
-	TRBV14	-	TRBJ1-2	CASSGQGWGYGYTF	TGTGCCAGCAGCGGTCAGGGGTGGGGCTATGGCTACACCTTC
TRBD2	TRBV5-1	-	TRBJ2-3	CASSLEPSGGRDTQYF	TGCGCCAGCAGCTTGGAGCCTAGCGGGGGGCGCGATACGCAGTATTTT
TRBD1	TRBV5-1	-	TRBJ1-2	CASSRDRVHGYTF	TGCGCCAGCTCCCGGGACAGGGTTCATGGCTACACCTTC
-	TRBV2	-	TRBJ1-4	CASSWTGTTNEKLFF	TGTGCCAGCAGTTGGACGGGGACAACTAATGAAAAACTGTTTTTT
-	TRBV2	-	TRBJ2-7	CASSEPQGTPSYEQYF	TGTGCCAGCAGTGAACCCCAGGGCACCCCCTCCTACGAGCAGTACTTC
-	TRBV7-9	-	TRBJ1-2	CASSPTGRGGYTF	TGTGCCAGCAGCCCCACTGGACGGGGAGGCTACACCTTC
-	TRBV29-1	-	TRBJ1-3	CSVEFLRDRLSGNTIYF	TGCAGCGTTGAATTTTTGAGAGACAGGCTCTCTGGAAACACCATATATTTT
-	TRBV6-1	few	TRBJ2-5	CASSKEGTAARETQYF	TGTGCCAGCAGTAAAGAAGGGACTGCAGCCAGGGAGACCCAGTACTTC
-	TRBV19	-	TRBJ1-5	CASSEQKNQPQHF	TGTGCCAGTAGCGAACAGAAGAATCAGCCCCAGCATTTT
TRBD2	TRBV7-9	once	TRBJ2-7	CASSLGSGLADEQYF	TGTGCCAGCAGCCTGGGGTCGGGACTAGCGGACGAGCAGTACTTC
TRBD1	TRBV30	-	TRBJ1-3	CALYRGRLFSGNTIYF	TGTGCCTTATACAGGGGCCGCCTCTTCTCTGGAAACACCATATATTTT
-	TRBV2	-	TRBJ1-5	CASSYAVVSNQPQHF	TGTGCCAGCAGTTATGCAGTGGTGAGCAATCAGCCCCAGCATTTT